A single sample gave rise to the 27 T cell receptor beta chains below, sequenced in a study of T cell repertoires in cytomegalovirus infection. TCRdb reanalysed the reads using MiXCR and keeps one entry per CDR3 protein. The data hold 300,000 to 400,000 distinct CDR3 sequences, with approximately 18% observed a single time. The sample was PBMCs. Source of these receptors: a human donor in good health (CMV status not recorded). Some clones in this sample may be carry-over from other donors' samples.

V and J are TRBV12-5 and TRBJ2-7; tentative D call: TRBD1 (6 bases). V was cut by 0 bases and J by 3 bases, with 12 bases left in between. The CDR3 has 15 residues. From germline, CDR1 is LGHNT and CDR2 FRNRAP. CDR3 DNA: TGTGCTAGTGGTTTGGTCCTAACAGGGTTCTACGAGCAGTACTTC. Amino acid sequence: CASGLVLTGFYEQYF.

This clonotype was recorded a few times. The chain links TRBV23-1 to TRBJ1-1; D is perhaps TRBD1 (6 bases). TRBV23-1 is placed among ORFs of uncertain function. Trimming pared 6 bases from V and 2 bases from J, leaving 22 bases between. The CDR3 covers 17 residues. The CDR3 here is CASRGGHPSGGNTEAFF. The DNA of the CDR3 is TGCGCCAGCAGGGGGGGACATCCATCTGGGGGAAACACTGAAGCTTTCTTT.

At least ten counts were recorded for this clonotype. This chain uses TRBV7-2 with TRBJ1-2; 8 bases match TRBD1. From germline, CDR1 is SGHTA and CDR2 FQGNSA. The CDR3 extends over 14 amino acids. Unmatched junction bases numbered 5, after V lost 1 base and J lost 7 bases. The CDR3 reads CASSLGLDRVGYTF. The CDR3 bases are TGTGCCAGCAGCTTAGGACTGGACAGGGTTGGCTACACCTTC.

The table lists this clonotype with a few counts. The CDR3 region has the DNA TGTGCCAGCAGCTTAGAACACAGGACAGGGTGGAATCAGCCCCAGCATTTT. Translation: CASSLEHRTGWNQPQHF. This chain links TRBV7-2 with TRBJ1-5; 8 bases map to TRBD1. V lost 1 base, J lost 4 bases, and 9 bases stayed unmatched. Looked up from germline, CDR1 is SGHTA and CDR2 is FQGNSA. CDR3 size: 17 residues.

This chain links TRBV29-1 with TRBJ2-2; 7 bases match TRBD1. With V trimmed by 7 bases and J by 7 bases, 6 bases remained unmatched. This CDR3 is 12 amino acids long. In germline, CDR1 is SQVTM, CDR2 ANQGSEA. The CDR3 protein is CSGGQSNGELFF. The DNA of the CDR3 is TGCAGCGGGGGACAGTCCAACGGGGAGCTGTTTTTT.

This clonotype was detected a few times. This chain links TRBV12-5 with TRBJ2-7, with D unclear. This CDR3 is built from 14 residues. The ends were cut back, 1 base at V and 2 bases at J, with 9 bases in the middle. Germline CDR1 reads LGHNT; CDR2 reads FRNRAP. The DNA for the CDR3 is TGTGCTAGTGGTTTGGGACATAGCCCCTACGAGCAGTACTTC. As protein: CASGLGHSPYEQYF.

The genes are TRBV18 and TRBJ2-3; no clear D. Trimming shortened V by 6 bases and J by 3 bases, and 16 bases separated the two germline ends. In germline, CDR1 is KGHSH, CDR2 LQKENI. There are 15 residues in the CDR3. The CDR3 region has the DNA TGTGCCAGCTCCCCCCCGACTCTTCGAACAGATACGCAGTATTTT. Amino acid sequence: CASSPPTLRTDTQYF.

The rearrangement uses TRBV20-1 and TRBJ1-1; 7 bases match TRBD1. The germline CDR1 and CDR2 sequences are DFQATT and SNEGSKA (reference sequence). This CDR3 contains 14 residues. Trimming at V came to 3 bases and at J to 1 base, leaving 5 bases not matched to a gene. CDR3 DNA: TGCAGTGCTAGTAGAGGGGGCTGGAACACTGAAGCTTTCTTT. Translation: CSASRGGWNTEAFF.

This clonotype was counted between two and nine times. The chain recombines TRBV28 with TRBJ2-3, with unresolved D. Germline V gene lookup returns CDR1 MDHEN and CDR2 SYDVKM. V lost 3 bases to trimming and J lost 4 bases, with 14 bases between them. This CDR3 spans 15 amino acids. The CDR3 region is CASSFGGVRADTQYF. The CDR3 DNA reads TGTGCCAGCAGTTTTGGTGGGGTCAGAGCAGATACGCAGTATTTT.

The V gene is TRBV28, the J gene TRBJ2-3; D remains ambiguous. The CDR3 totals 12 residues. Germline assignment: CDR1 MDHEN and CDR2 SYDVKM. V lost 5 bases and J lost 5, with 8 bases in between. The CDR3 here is CASSGGRDTQYF. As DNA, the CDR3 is TGTGCCAGCAGTGGCGGTAGAGATACGCAGTATTTT.

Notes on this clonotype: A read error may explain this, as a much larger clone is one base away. CDR3 in amino acids: CARREGGPGELFF. The CDR3 DNA follows: TGTGCCAGGAGGGAGGGAGGCCCCGGGGAGCTGTTTTTT. The rearrangement uses TRBV12-3 or TRBV12-4 and TRBJ2-2, with 7 bases identical to TRBD2. V gave up 9 bases and J gave up 6 bases; unmatched junction bases: 7. This CDR3 contains 13 residues.

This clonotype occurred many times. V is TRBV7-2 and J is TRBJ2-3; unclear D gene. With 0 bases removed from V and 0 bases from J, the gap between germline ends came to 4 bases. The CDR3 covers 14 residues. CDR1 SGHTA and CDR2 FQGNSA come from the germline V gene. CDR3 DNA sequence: TGTGCCAGCAGCTTAGCGCTCAGCACAGATACGCAGTATTTT. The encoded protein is CASSLALSTDTQYF.

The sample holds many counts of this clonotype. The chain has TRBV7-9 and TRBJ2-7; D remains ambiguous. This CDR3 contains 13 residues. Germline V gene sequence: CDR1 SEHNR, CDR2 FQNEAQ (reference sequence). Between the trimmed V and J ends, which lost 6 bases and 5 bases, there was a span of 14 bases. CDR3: CASRLGGLNEQYF. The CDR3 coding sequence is TGTGCCAGCAGATTGGGCGGTCTAAACGAGCAGTACTTC.

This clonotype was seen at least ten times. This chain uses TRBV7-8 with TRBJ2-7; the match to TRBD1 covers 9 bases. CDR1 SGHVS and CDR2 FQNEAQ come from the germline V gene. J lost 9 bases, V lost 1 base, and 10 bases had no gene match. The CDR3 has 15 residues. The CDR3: CASSLEGTGYDRQYF. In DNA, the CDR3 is TGTGCCAGCAGCTTAGAAGGGACAGGGTACGACCGGCAGTACTTC.

DNA of the CDR3: TGTGCCAGCAGCCCGGACATGGCGTATGGCTACACCTTC. This encodes CASSPDMAYGYTF. The J gene is TRBJ1-2, the V gene TRBV9, with a possible D match to TRBD1 (5 bases). The CDR3 is 13 residues long. Germline CDR1 SGDLS, CDR2 YYNGEE. Deletions cut 4 bases from V and 5 bases from J, with 12 bases between.

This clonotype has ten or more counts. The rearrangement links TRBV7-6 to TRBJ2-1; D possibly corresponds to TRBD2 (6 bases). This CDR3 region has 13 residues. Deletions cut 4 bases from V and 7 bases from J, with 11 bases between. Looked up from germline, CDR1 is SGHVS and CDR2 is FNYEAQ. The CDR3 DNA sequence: TGTGCCAGCAGCTCTACTGGGGGGAATGAGCAGTTCTTC. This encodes CASSSTGGNEQFF.

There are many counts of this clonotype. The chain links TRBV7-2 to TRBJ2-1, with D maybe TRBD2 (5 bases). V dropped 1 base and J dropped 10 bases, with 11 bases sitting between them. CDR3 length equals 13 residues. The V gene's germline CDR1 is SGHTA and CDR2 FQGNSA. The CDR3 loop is CASSLVPRGEQFF. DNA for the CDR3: TGTGCCAGCAGCTTAGTCCCTAGAGGGGAGCAGTTCTTC.

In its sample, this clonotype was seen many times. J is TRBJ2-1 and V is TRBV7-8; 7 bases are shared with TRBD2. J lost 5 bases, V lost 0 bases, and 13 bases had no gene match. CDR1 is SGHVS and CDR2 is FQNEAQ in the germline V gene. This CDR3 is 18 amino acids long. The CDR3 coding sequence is TGTGCCAGCAGCTTAGCGATTGATGCGGGGGACCTGAACAATGAGCAGTTCTTC. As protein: CASSLAIDAGDLNNEQFF. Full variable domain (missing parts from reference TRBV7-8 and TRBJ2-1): GAGVSQSPRYKVAKRGQDVALRCDPISGHVSLFWYQQALGQGPEFLTYFQNEAQLDKSGLPSDRFFAERPEGSVSTLKIQRTQQEDSAVYLCASSLAIDAGDLNNEQFFGPGTRLTVL.

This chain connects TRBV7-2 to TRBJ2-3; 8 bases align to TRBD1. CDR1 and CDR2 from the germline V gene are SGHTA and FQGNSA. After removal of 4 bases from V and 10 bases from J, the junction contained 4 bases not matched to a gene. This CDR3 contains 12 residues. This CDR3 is CASSSTGVAQYF. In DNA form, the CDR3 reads TGTGCCAGCAGCTCGACAGGGGTCGCGCAGTATTTT.

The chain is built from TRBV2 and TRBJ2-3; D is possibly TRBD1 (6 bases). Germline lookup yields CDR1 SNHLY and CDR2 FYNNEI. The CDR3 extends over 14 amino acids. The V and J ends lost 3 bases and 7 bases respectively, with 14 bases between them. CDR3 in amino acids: CASSEAQGWNTQYF. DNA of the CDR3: TGTGCCAGCAGTGAGGCCCAGGGGTGGAATACGCAGTATTTT.

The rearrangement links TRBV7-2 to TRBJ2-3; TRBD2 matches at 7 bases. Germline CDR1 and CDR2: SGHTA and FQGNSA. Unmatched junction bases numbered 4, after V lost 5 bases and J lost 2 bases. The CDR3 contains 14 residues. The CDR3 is CASSRGTITDTQYF. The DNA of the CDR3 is TGTGCCAGCAGCCGCGGGACTATCACAGATACGCAGTATTTT.

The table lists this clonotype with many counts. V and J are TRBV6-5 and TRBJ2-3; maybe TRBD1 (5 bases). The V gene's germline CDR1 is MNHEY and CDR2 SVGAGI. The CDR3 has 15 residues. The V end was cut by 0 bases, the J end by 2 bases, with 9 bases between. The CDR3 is CASSYSGALTDTQYF. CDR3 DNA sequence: TGTGCCAGCAGTTACTCAGGGGCCCTCACAGATACGCAGTATTTT.

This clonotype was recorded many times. The CDR3 loop reads CASSFALDPPYEQYF. CDR3 in DNA: TGTGCCAGCAGCTTCGCGCTGGACCCCCCCTACGAGCAGTACTTC. The gene calls are TRBV7-2 and TRBJ2-7; D uncertain. V dropped 3 bases and J dropped 2 bases, with 14 bases sitting between them. The CDR3 is 15 amino acids. Germline CDR1 reads SGHTA; CDR2 reads FQGNSA. The variable domain in full, with the rest retrieved from reference TRBV7-2 and TRBJ2-7, is GAGVSQSPSNKVTEKGKDVELRCDPISGHTALYWYRQSLGQGLEFLIYFQGNSAPDKSGLPSDRFSAERTGGSVSTLTIQRTQQEDSAVYLCASSFALDPPYEQYFGPGTRLTVT.

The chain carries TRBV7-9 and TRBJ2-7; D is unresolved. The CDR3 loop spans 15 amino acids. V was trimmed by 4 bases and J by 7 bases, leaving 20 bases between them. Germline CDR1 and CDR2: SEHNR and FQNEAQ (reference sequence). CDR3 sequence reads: CASSSQEPRQVEQYF. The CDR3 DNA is TGTGCCAGCAGCTCCCAAGAGCCGCGGCAGGTGGAGCAGTACTTC.

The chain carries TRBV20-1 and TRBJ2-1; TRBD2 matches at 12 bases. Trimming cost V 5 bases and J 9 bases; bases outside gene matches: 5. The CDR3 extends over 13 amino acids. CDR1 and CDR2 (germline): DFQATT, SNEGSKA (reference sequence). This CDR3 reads CSAALAGGLEQFF. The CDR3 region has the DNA TGCAGTGCTGCACTAGCGGGAGGTCTTGAGCAGTTCTTC.

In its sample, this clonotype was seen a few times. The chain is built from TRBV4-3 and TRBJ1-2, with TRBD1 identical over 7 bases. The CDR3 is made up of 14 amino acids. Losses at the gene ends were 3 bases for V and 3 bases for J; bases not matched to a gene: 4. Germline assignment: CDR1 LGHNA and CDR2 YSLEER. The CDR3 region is CASSQRTGDYGYTF. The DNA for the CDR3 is TGCGCCAGCAGCCAGCGTACAGGGGACTATGGCTACACCTTC.

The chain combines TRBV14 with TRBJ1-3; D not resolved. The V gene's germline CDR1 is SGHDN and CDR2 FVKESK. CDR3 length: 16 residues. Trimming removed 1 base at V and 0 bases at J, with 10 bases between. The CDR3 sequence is CASSQGTLVSGNTIYF. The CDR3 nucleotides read TGTGCCAGCAGCCAAGGGACCTTAGTCTCTGGAAACACCATATATTTT. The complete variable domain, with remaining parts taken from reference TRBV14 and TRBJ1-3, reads EAGVTQFPSHSVIEKGQTVTLRCDPISGHDNLYWYRRVMGKEIKFLLHFVKESKQDESGMPNNRFLAERTGGTYSTLKVQPAELEDSGVYFCASSQGTLVSGNTIYFGEGSWLTVV.